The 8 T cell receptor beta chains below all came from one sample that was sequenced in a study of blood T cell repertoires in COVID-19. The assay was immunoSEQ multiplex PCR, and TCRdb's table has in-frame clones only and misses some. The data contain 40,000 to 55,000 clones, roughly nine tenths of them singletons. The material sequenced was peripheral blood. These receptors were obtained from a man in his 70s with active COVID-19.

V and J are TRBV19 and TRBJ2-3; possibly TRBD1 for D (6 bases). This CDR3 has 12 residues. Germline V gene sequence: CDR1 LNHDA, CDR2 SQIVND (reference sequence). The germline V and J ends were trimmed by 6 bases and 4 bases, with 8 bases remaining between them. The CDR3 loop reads CASRTGSDTQYF. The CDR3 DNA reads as TGTGCCAGTAGGACAGGTTCAGATACGCAGTATTTT.

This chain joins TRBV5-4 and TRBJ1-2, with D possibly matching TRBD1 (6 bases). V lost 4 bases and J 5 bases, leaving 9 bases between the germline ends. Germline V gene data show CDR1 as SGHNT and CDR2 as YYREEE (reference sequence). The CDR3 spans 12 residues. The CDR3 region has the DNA TGTGCCAGCAGCGCTACAGGGTATGGCTACACCTTC. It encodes CASSATGYGYTF.

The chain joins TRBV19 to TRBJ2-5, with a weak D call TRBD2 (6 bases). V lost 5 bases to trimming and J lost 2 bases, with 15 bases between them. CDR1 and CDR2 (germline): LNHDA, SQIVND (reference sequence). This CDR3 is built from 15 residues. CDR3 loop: CASSSPDRGQETQYF. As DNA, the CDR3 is TGTGCCAGTAGTTCCCCTGATCGGGGGCAAGAGACCCAGTACTTC.

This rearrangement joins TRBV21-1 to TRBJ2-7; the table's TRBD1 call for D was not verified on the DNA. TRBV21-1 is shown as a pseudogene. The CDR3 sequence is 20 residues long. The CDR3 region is CASSKDSAGVARRSSYEQYF. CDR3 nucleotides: TGTGCCAGCAGCAAAGATTCGGCAGGGGTGGCCAGGCGCAGCTCCTACGAGCAGTACTTC.

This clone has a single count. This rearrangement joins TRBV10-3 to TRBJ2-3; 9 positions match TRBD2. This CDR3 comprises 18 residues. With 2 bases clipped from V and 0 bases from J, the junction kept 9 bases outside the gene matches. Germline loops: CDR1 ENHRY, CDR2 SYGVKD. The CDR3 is CAISEPLSSGASTDTQYF. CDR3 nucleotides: TGTGCCATCAGTGAGCCCTTATCTAGCGGGGCAAGCACAGATACGCAGTATTTT.

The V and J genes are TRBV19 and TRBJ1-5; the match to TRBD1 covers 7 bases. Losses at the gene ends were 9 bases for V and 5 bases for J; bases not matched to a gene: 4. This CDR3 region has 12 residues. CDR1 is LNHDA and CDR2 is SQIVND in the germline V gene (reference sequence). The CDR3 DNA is TGTGCCAGCAGACAGGGAGATCAGCCCCAGCATTTT. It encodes CASRQGDQPQHF.

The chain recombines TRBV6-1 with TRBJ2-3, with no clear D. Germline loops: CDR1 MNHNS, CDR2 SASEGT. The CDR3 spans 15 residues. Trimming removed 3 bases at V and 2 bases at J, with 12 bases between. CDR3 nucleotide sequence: TGTGCCAGCAGTGAGGGCAGTTCTGTCACAGATACGCAGTATTTT. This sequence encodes CASSEGSSVTDTQYF.

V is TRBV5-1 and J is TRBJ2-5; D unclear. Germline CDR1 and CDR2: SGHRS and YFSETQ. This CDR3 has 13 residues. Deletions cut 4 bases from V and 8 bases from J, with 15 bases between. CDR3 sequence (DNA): TGCGCCAGCAGCCCTGAAGGAGTCGAAACCCAGTACTTC. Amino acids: CASSPEGVETQYF.